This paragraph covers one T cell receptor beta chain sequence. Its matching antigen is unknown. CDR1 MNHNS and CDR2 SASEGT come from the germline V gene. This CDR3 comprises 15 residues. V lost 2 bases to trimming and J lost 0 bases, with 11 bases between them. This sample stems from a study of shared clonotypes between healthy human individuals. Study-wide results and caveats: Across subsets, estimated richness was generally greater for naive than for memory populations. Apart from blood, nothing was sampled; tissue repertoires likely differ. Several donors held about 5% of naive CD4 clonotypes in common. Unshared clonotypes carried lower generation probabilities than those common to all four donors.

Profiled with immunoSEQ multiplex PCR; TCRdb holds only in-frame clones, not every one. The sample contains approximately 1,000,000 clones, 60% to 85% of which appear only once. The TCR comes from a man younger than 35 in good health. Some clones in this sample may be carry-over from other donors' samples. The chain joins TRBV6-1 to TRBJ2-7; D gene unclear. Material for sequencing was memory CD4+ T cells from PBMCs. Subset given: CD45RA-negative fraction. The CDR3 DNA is TGTGCCAGCAGTGAACTGGCCAGGAGCTCCTACGAGCAGTACTTC. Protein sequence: CASSELARSSYEQYF.